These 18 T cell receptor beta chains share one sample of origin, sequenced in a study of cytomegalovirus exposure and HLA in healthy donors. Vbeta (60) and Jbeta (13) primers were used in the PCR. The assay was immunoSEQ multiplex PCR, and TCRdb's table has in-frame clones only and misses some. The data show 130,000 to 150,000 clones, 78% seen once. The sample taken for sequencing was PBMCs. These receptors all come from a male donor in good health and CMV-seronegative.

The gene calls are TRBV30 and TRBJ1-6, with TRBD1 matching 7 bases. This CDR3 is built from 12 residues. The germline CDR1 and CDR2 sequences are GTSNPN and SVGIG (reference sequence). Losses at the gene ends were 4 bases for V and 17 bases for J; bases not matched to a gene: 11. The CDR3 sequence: CAWIQGGQAIHF. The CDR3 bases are TGTGCCTGGATACAGGGTGGACAGGCGATCCACTTT.

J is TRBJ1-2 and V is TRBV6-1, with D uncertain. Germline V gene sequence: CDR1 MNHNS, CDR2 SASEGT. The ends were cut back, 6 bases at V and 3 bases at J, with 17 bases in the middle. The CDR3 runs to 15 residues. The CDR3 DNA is TGTGCCAGCAGCGAACTGGGGAGTGGCGACTATGGCTACACCTTC. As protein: CASSELGSGDYGYTF.

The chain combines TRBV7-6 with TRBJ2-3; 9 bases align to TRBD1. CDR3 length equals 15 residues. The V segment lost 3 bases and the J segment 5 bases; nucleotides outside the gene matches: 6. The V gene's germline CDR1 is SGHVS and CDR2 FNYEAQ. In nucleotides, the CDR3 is TGTGCCAGCAGCTTTCGGGACAGGGCTTTAGATACGCAGTATTTT. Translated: CASSFRDRALDTQYF.

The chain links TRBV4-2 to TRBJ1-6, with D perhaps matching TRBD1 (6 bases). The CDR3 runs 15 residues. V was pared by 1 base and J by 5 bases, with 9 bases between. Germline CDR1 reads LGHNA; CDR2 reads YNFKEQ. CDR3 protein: CASSQGQANNSPLHF. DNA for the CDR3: TGTGCCAGCAGCCAAGGACAGGCCAATAATTCACCCCTCCACTTT.

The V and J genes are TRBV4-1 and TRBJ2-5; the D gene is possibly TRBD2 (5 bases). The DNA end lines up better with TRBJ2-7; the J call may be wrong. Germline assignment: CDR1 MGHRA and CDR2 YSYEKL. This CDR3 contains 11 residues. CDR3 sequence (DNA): TGCGCCAGCAGCCCCGGGGTCGAGCAGTACTTC. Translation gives CASSPGVEQYF.

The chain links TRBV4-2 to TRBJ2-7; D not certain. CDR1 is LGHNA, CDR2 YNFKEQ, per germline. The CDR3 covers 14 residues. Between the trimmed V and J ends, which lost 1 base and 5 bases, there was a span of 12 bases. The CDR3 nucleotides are TGTGCCAGCAGCCAAGCCTCACTACGCGACGAGCAGTACTTC. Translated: CASSQASLRDEQYF.

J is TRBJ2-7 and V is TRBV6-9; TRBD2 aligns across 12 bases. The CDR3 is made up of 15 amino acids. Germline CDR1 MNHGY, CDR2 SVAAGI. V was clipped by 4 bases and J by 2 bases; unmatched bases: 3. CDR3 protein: CASSSRLAGAYEQYF. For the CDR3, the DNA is TGTGCCAGCAGTTCCCGACTAGCGGGAGCCTACGAGCAGTACTTC.

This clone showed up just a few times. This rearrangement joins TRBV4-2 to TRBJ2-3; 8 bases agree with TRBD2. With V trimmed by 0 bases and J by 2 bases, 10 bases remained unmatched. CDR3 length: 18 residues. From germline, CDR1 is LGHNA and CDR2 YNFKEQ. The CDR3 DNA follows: TGTGCCAGCAGCCAAGATCTGTACGCGGGGGGACACACAGATACGCAGTATTTT. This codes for CASSQDLYAGGHTDTQYF.

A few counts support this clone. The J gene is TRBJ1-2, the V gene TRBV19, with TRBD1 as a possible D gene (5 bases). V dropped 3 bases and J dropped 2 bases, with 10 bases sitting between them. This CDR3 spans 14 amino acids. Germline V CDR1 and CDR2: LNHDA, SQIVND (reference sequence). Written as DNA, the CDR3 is TGTGCCAGTAGTATTTCGGAGGGGAACTATGGCTACACCTTC. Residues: CASSISEGNYGYTF.

The CDR3 nucleotides are TGTGCCAGCCGCAAAAGCGACCTGATCAGCAATCAGCCCCAGCATTTT. Amino acid sequence: CASRKSDLISNQPQHF. This sequence joins TRBV19 and TRBJ1-5; D call uncertain. Germline V gene sequence: CDR1 LNHDA, CDR2 SQIVND (reference sequence). The CDR3 has 16 residues. Trimming removed 9 bases at V and 1 base at J, with 19 bases between.

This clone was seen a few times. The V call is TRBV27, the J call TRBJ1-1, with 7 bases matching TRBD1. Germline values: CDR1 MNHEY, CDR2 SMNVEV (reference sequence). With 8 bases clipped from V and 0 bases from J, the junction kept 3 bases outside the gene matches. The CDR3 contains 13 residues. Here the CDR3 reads CASCRGLNTEAFF. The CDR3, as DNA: TGTGCCAGCTGCAGGGGGTTGAACACTGAAGCTTTCTTT.

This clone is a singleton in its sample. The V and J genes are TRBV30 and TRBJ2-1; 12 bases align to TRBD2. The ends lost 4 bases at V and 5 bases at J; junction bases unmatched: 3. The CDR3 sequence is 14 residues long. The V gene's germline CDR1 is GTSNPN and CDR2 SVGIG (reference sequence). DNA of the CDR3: TGTGCCTGGAATCGACTAGCGGGAGACAATGAGCAGTTCTTC. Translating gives CAWNRLAGDNEQFF. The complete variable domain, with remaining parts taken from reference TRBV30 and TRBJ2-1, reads SQTIHQWPATLVQPVGSPLSLECTVEGTSNPNLYWYRQAAGRGLQLLFYSVGIGQISSEVPQNLSASRPQDRQFILSSKKLLLSDSGFYLCAWNRLAGDNEQFFGPGTRLTVL.

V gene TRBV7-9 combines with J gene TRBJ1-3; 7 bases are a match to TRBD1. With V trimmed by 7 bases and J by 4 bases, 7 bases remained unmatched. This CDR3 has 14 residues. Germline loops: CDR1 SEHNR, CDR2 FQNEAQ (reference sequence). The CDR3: CASTMAGGGNTIYF. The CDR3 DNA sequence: TGTGCCAGCACCATGGCAGGGGGAGGAAACACCATATATTTT.

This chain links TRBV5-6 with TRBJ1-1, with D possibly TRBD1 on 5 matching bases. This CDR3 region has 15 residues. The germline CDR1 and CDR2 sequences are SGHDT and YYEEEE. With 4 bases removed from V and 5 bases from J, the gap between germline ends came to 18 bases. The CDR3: CASSGGTSKRTEAFF. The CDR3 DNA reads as TGTGCCAGCAGCGGGGGGACCTCAAAGCGGACTGAAGCTTTCTTT.

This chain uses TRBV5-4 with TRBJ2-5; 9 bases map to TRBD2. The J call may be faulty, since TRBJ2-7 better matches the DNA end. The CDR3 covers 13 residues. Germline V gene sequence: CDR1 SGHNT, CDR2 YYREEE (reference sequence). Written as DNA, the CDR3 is TGTGCCAGCAGCAGCGGGGGGCTATACGAGCAGTACTTC. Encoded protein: CASSSGGLYEQYF.

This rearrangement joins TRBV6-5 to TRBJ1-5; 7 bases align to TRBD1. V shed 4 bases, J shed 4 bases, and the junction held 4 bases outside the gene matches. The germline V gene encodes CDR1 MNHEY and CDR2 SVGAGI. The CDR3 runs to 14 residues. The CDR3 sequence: CASSSGTANQPQHF. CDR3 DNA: TGTGCCAGCAGTTCCGGGACAGCAAATCAGCCCCAGCATTTT.

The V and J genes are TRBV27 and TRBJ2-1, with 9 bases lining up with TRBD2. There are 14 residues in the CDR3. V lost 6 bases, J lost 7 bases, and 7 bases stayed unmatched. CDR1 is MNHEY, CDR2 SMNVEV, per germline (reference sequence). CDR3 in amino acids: CASSYGTSRNEQFF. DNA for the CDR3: TGTGCCAGCAGCTATGGGACTAGCAGGAATGAGCAGTTCTTC.

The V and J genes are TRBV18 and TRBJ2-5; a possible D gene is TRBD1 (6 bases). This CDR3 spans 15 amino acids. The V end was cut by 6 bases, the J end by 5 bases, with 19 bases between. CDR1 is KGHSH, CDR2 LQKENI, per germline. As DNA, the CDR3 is TGTGCCAGCTCCCCAAACCTACAGGGACCGGAGACCCAGTACTTC. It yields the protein CASSPNLQGPETQYF. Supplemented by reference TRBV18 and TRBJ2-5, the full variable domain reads NAGVMQNPRHLVRRRGQEARLRCSPMKGHSHVYWYRQLPEEGLKFMVYLQKENIIDESGMPKERFSAEFPKEGPSILRIQQVVRGDSAAYFCASSPNLQGPETQYFGPGTRLLVL.